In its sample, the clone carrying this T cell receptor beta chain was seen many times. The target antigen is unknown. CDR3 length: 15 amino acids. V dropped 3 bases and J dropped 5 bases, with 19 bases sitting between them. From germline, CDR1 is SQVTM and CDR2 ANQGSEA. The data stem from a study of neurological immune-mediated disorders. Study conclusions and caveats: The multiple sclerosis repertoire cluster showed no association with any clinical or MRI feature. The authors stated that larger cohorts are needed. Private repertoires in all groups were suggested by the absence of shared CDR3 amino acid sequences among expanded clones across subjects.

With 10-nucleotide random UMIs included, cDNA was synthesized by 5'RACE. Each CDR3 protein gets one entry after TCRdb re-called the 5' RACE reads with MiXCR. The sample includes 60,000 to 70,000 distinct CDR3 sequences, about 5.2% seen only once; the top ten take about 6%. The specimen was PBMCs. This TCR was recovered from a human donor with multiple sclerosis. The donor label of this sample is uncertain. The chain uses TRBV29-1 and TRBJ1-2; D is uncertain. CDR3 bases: TGCAGCGTTGAGGGAACAGAGGCTTCGGGGTATGGCTACACCTTC. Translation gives CSVEGTEASGYGYTF.